This T cell receptor beta chain was retrieved from a study of beta chain features in type 1 diabetes (dated by TCRdb to the late 2010s). Describing the broader study: Mean age, gender distribution, total cell number and subset yield did not differ between patients and healthy donors. A total of under 140,000,000 sorted cells were examined across all samples, and the number of cells per subset was strongly correlated with RNA yield. Naive and central memory subsets were obtained from all 30 or so donors, but regulatory and stem cell-like memory subsets were isolated from only 8 patients and roughly eight healthy donors. The study compared the TCRB repertoires of sorted circulating CD4+ T cell subsets in recently diagnosed type 1 diabetes patients with those in matched healthy donors.

Study-level results and caveats: Type 1 diabetes patients showed a moderate but significant shortening of TCRB CDR3 length in all four CD4+ subsets. Sequencing cDNA rather than genomic DNA could over-represent highly expressing activated cells, although activation and CD3 levels did not differ between groups. At VDJ recombination sites, patients with type 1 diabetes made fewer insertions and deleted more nucleotides, a pattern implying thymic rearrangement abnormalities. Because the HLA sub-analyses included only small numbers of individuals, any influence of HLA type on TCRB rearrangement was left unresolved. Naive, central memory and regulatory TCRB repertoires appeared to be more similar among patients than among healthy donors. PCR may preferentially amplify shorter templates, but because patient and control samples were amplified and corrected together, any resulting skew would affect both groups equally.

The CDR3 contains 12 residues, cysteine and phenylalanine counted. Only CDR3 DNA remains: 36 bases, in frame from the first base. V loses 2 bases of germline sequence and J loses 4 bases, and the interval between the two ends is 5 bases. Via the germline V gene, CDR1 is SGHAT and CDR2 FQNNGV. In the case of this clone: The antigen it binds to is not known. Per-base qualities were not stored, and no clone one base away is much larger.

A single peripheral blood draw of roughly 0.11 L on average was collected from each donor into heparinised tubes. Using a panel that included CD45RO, CCR7, CD25, CD127, CD95 and CD27, naive, central memory, regulatory and stem cell-like memory CD4+ T cells were sorted on a BD FACSAria II. Purity was above 98% for every sorted population. Right away, PBMCs were isolated by Lymphoprep density gradient centrifugation and were stained directly, with no culture step. So that batch effects would be minimized, each experiment stained and sorted samples in pairs, pairing one healthy donor with one patient. The entire amount of isolated RNA was reverse transcribed using the High Capacity cDNA Reverse Transcription Kit, so the sequenced TCRB transcripts were expressed ones. Naive, central memory and regulatory T cell samples underwent deep immunoSEQ sequencing, averaging about 3.5 million total reads per sample. Sorted cells were lysed in RLT buffer and RNA was extracted with DNase-treated RNeasy Micro or Mini kits, depending on cell number. Each cell subset was processed separately to prevent cross-contamination, with patient and healthy donor samples processed together. TCRB sequences were amplified from cDNA with the immunoSEQ multiplex PCR, producing 87-bp fragments spanning the CDR3 region. The amplicons were sequenced using the Illumina HiSeq platform. Under the source paper's analysis protocol: PCR bias was corrected computationally using synthetic template baselines, and reads within Hamming distance 2 were collapsed, with unmergeable singletons discarded. Reads were aligned against IMGT so that V, D and J genes, CDR3 length and insertions or deletions at six rearrangement sites could be assigned. Clonotype counts were normalized to sorted cell number within each subset before computing true diversity and Gini coefficients with the tcR R package. Repertoire sharing was quantified using the overlap coefficient calculated on TCRB nucleotide sequences. TCRdb carries this immuneACCESS record with in-frame sequences only. Its versions omit some clonotypes, under half of them owing to an unresolved V gene in the studies checked, with the rest unexplained. Clonal size and the V and J genes are those of that table, whereas D and trimming came from the DNA. This sample lists a few hundred thousand clones; 9.6% were detected once. Of the sample, about 0.6% is held by the ten largest clones.

This receptor was identified in a man aged 25 to 40 with type 1 diabetes. The chain links TRBV11-2 with TRBJ1-1, with the D gene uncertain. The specimen sequenced was central memory CD4+ T cells from blood. The CDR3 corresponds to CASSLSRTEAFF. The DNA is as follows: TGTGCCAGCAGCTTAAGTCGCACTGAAGCTTTCTTT.